The clone carrying this T cell receptor (beta chain) was counted ten times or more. Its antigen is not known. A sort by CD45RO/CCR7/CD25/CD127/CD95/CD27 yielded CD4+ naive, central memory, regulatory and stem cell-like memory cells. Trimming took off 5 bases at V and 4 bases at J, with 14 bases between the two ends. CDR1 and CDR2 from the germline V gene are SGHTA and FQGNSA. This CDR3 has 14 residues. The source of the sample is a study of beta chain features in type 1 diabetes. Investigators reverse transcribed all isolated RNA, so they sequenced expressed TCRB transcripts. Produced via immunoSEQ multiplex PCR; TCRdb's table is partial and in-frame only. This table holds about 340,000 clones, over 7% found once. Broader study findings: All four CD4+ subsets from Type 1 diabetes patients carried moderately but significantly shorter TCRB CDR3s. Cells carrying high TCR expression could end up over-represented when cDNA is sequenced.

The sample taken for sequencing was central memory CD4+ T cells from blood. This TCR was recovered from a man aged 25 to 40 with type 1 diabetes. The rearrangement uses TRBV7-2 and TRBJ1-2; possible D gene TRBD1, 6 bases. The CDR3: CASSVHREGYGYTF. DNA for the CDR3: TGTGCCAGCAGCGTTCACAGGGAGGGCTATGGCTACACCTTC.